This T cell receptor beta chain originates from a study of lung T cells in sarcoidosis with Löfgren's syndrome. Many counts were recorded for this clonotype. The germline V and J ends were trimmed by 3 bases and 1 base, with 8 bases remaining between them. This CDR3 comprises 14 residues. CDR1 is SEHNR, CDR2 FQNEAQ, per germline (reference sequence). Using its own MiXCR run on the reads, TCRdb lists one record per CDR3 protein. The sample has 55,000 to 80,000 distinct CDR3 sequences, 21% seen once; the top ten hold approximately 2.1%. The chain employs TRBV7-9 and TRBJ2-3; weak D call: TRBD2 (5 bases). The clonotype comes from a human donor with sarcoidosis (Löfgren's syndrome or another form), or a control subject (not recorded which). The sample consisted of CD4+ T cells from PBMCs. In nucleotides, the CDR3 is TGTGCCAGCAGCTTGGGAGCGGGCACAGATACGCAGTATTTT. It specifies CASSLGAGTDTQYF.